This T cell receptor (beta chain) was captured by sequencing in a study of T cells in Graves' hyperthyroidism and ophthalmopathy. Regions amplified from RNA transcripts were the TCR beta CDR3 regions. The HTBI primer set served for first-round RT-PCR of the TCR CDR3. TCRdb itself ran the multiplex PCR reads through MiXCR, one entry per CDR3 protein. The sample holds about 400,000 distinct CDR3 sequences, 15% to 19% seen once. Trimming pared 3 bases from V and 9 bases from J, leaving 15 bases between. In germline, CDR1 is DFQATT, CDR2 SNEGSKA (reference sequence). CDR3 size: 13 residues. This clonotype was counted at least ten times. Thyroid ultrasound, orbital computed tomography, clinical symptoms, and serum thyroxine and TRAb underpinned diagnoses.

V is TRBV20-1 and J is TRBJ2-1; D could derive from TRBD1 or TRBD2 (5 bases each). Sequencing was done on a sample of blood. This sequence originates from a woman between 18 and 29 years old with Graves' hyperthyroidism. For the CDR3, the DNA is TGCAGTGCTAGGGGACCTAACCTGGGTGAGCAGTTCTTC. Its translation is CSARGPNLGEQFF.